The sample holds a few counts of the clone carrying this T cell receptor beta chain. Its antigen is undetermined. PCR was performed using 60 Vbeta and 13 Jbeta primers. Produced via immunoSEQ multiplex PCR; TCRdb's table is partial and in-frame only. The sample consists of just over 200,000 clones, 79% of them appearing once. These data originate in a study of cytomegalovirus exposure and HLA in healthy donors. Study background: In an earlier analysis, around 100 million unique TCR beta sequences were found from some 200 million T cells. Findings and limits, study-wide: Donors belonging to an Asian-associated ancestry cluster reportedly showed fewer N-insertions in productive TCRs than the 666-donor mean, according to what a later analysis found. Across donors, presence/absence analyses took sequencing depth to be roughly uniform.

Germline CDR1 and CDR2: MNHEY and SVGAGI. The junction had 0 bases not matched to a gene; V was cut back by 0 bases and J by 3 bases. The CDR3 is made up of 14 amino acids. This chain connects TRBV6-5 to TRBJ2-7; 9 bases line up with TRBD1. The sequencing sample was made of PBMCs. The sequence came from a man between 45 and 60 years old in good health and CMV-seronegative. This CDR3 is CASSYSGQGYEQYF. The CDR3 nucleotides are TGTGCCAGCAGTTACTCGGGACAGGGCTACGAGCAGTACTTC.